This T cell receptor beta chain emerged from a study of blood T cell repertoires in COVID-19. Study at large: PBMCs, B-cell-depleted T cells, or T cells provided the cDNA or gDNA that made up the material.

This CDR3 spans 17 amino acids. V was trimmed by 2 bases and J by 1 base, leaving 15 bases between them. CDR1 and CDR2 (germline): LNHNV, YYDKDF (reference sequence). Participants' reported clinical history set cohort assignment. Here immunoSEQ multiplex PCR was the method, and the copy in TCRdb shows in-frame clones only, minus some. The table has some 290,000 clones, roughly 86% seen once; the top ten hold roughly a tenth. The gene calls are TRBV15 and TRBJ1-3, with D possibly being TRBD1 (6 bases). The sample was PBMCs or T cells enriched from blood (not recorded which). This receptor was obtained from a woman aged 30 to 39 who had recovered from COVID-19. CDR3 sequence reads: CATSRRVTQGSGNTIYF. CDR3 bases: TGTGCCACCAGCAGACGAGTAACACAGGGATCTGGAAACACCATATATTTT.